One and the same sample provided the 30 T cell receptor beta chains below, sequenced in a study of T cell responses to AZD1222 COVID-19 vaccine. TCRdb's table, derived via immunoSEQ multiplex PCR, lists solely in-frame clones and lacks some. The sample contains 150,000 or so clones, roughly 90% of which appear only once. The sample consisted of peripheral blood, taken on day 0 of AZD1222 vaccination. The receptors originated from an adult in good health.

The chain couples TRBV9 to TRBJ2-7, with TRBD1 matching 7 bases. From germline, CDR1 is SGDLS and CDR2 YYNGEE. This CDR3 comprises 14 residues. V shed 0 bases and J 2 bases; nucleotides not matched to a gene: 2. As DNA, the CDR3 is TGTGCCAGCAGCGTAGGACAGGGAACCTACGAGCAGTACTTC. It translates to CASSVGQGTYEQYF.

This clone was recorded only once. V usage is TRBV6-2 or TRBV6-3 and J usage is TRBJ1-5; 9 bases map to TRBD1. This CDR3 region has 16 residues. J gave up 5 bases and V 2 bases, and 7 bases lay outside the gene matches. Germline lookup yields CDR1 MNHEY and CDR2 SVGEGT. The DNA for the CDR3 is TGTGCCAGCAGTTACCGGACAGGGGACCTGGATCAGCCCCAGCATTTT. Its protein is CASSYRTGDLDQPQHF.

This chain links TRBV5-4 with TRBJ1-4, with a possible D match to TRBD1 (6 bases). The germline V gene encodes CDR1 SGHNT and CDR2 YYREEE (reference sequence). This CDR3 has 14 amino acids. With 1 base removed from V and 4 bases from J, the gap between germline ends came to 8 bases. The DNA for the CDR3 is TGTGCCAGCAGCTTGTGGGACATTAATGAAAAACTGTTTTTT. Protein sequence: CASSLWDINEKLFF. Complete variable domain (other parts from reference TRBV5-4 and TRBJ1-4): ETGVTQSPTHLIKTRGQQVTLRCSSQSGHNTVSWYQQALGQGPQFIFQYYREEENGRGNFPPRFSGLQFPNYSSELNVNALELDDSALYLCASSLWDINEKLFFGSGTQLSVL.

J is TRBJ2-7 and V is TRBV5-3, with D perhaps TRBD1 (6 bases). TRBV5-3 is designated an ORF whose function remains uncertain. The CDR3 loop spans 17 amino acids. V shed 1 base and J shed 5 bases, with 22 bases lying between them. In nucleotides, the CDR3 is TGTGCCAGAAGCTTGAGGGGGTCCCGAAGAATTTACCACGAGCAGTACTTC. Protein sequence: CARSLRGSRRIYHEQYF.

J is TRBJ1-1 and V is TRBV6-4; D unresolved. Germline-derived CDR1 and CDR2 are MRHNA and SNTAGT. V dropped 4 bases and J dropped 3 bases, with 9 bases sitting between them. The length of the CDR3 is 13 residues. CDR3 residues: CASSAEGYTEAFF. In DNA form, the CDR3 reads TGTGCCAGCAGTGCCGAAGGATACACTGAAGCTTTCTTT.

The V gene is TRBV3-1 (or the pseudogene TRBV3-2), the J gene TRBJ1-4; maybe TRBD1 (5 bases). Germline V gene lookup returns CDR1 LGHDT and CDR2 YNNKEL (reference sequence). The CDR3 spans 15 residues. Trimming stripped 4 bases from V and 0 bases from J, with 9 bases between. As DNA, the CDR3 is TGTGCCAGCAGCCGAGGAGGGGCAACTAATGAAAAACTGTTTTTT. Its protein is CASSRGGATNEKLFF.

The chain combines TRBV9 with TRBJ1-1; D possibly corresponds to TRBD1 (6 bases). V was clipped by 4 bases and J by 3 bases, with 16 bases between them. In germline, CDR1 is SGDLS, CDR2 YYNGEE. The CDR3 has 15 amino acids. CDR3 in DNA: TGTGCCAGCAGCCCCCGGGTGGGGGGGCACACTGAAGCTTTCTTT. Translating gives CASSPRVGGHTEAFF.

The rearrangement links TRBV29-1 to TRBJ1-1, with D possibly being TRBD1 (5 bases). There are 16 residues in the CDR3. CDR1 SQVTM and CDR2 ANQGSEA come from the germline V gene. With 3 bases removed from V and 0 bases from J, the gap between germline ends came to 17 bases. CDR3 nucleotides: TGCAGCGTTGAGTCATCAGGGTCTCACATGAACACTGAAGCTTTCTTT. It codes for CSVESSGSHMNTEAFF.

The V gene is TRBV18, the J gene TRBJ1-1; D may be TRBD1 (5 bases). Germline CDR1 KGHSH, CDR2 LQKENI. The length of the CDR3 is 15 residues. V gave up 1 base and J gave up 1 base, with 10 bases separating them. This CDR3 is CASSPQRGPNTEAFF. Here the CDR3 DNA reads TGTGCCAGCTCACCACAGCGGGGACCGAACACTGAAGCTTTCTTT.

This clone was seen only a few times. The CDR3, as DNA: TGTGCCAGCAGCTCCGGACAGCCTTTAGACAATGAGCAGTTCTTC. Amino acid sequence: CASSSGQPLDNEQFF. V and J are TRBV7-3 and TRBJ2-1; a weak D match, TRBD1 (6 bases). The CDR3 covers 15 residues. In germline, CDR1 is SGHTA, CDR2 FQGTGA. The V gene lost 4 bases and the J gene lost 5 bases, with 15 bases spanning the gap. Looking up the rest from reference TRBV7-3 and TRBJ2-1 gives the full variable domain: GAGVSQTPSNKVTEKGKYVELRCDPISGHTALYWYRQSLGQGPEFLIYFQGTGAADDSGLPNDRFFAVRPEGSVSTLKIQRTERGDSAVYLCASSSGQPLDNEQFFGPGTRLTVL.

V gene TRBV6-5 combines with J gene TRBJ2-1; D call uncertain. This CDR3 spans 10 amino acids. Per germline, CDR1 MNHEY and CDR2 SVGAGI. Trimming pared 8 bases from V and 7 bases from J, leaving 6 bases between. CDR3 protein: CASFRNEQFF. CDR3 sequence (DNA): TGTGCCAGCTTCCGTAATGAGCAGTTCTTC.

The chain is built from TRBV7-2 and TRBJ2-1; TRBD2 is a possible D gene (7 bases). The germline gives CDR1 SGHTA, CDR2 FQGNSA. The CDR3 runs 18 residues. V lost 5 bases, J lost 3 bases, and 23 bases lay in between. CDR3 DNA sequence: TGTGCCAGCAGCCCGAAGGGGGGGCCCCCTTCGGTCTACAATGAGCAGTTCTTC. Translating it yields CASSPKGGPPSVYNEQFF.

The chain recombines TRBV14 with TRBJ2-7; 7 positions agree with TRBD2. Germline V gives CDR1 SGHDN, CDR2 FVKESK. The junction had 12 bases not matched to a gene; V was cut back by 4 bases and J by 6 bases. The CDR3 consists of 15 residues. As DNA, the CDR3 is TGTGCCAGCAGCCGTGGAAGCGGGGTTTTCTCCGAGCAGTACTTC. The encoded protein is CASSRGSGVFSEQYF.

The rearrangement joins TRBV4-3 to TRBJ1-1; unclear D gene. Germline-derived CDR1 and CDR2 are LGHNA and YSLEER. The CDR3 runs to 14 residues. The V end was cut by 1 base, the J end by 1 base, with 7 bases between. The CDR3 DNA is TGCGCCAGCAGCCAAGGACGTGCGAACACTGAAGCTTTCTTT. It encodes CASSQGRANTEAFF.

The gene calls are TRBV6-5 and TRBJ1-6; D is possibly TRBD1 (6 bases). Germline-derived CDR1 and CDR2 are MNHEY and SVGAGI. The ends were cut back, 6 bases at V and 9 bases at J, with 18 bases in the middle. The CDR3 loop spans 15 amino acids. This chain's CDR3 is CASSPGRGPGSPLHF. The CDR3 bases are TGTGCCAGCAGCCCAGGGCGGGGGCCAGGTTCACCCCTCCACTTT.

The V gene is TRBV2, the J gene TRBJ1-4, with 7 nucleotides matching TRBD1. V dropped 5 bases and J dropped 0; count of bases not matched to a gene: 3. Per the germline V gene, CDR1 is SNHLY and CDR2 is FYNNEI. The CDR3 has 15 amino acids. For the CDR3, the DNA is TGTGCCAGCAGTAACGACAGGGCAACTAATGAAAAACTGTTTTTT. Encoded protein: CASSNDRATNEKLFF.

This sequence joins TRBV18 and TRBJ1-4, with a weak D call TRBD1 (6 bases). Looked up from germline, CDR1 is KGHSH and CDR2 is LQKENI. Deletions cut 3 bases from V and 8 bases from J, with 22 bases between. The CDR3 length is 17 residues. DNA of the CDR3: TGTGCCAGCTCACCGTACACAGGGAGTGGGGTGTACGAAAAACTGTTTTTT. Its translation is CASSPYTGSGVYEKLFF.

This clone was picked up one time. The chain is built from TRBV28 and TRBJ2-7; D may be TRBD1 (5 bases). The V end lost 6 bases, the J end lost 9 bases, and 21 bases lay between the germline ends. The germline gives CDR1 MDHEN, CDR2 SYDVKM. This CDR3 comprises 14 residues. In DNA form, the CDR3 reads TGTGCCAGCAGGTCCGACAGTGACCCCTTCGGGCAGTACTTC. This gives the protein CASRSDSDPFGQYF. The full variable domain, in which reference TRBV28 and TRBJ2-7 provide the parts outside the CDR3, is DVKVTQSSRYLVKRTGEKVFLECVQDMDHENMFWYRQDPGLGLRLIYFSYDVKMKEKGDIPEGYSVSREKKERFSLILESASTNQTSMYLCASRSDSDPFGQYFGPGTRLTVT.

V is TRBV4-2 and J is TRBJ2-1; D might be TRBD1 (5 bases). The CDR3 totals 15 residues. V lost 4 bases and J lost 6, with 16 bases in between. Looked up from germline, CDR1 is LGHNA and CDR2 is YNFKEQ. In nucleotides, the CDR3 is TGTGCCAGCAGCCCCTCAGGGTCGGCGGTCAATGAGCAGTTCTTC. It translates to CASSPSGSAVNEQFF.

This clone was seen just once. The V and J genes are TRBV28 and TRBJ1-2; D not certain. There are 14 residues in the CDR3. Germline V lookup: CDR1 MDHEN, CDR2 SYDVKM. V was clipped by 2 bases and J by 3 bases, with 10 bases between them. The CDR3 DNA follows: TGTGCCAGCAGTTTAGTTACAGCCCACTATGGCTACACCTTC. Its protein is CASSLVTAHYGYTF.

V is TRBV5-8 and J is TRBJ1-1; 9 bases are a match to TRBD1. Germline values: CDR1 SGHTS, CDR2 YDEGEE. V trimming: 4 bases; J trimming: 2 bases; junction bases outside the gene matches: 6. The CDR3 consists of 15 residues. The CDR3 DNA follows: TGTGCCAGCAGCCAACAGGGGGCTGGAAACACTGAAGCTTTCTTT. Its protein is CASSQQGAGNTEAFF.

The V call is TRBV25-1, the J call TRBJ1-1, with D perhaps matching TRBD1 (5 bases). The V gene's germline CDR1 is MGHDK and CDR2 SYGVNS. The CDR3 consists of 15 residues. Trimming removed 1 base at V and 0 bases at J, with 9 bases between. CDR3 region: CASSEWGIMNTEAFF. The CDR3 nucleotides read TGTGCCAGCAGTGAATGGGGCATCATGAACACTGAAGCTTTCTTT.

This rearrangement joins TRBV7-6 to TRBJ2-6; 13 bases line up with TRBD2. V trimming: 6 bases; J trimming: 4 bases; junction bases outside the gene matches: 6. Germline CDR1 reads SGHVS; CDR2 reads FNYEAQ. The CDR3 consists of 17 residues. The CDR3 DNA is TGTGCCAGCAGTAAGGGACTAGCGGGATCAGGGGCCAACGTCCTGACTTTC. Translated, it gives CASSKGLAGSGANVLTF.

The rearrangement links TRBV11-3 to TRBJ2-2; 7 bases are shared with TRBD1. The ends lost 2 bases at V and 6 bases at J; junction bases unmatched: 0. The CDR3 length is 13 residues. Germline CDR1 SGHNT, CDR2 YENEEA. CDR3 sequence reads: CASSLRGPGELFF. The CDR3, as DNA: TGTGCCAGCAGCTTAAGGGGGCCCGGGGAGCTGTTTTTT. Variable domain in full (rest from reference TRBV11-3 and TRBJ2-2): EAGVVQSPRYKIIEKKQPVAFWCNPISGHNTLYWYLQNLGQGPELLIRYENEEAVDDSQLPKDRFSAERLKGVDSTLKIQPAELGDSAVYLCASSLRGPGELFFGEGSRLTVL.

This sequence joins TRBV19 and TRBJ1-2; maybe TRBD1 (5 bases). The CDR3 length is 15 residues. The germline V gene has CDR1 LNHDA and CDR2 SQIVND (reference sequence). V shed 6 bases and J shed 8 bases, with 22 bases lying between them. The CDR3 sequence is CASSHVSGTRGGYTF. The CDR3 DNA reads TGTGCCAGTAGCCACGTATCCGGGACCCGAGGGGGCTACACCTTC.

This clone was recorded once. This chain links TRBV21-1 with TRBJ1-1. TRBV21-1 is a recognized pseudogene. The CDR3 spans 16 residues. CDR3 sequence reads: CASSPSGSGGYTEAFF. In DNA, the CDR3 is TGTGCCAGCAGCCCCTCGGGGAGTGGGGGGTACACTGAAGCTTTCTTT.

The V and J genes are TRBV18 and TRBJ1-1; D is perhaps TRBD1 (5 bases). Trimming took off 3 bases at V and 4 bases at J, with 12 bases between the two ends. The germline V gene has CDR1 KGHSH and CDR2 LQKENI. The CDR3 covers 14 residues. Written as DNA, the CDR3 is TGTGCCAGCTCACCCGCAGGGTTCCCCACTGAAGCTTTCTTT. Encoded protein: CASSPAGFPTEAFF.

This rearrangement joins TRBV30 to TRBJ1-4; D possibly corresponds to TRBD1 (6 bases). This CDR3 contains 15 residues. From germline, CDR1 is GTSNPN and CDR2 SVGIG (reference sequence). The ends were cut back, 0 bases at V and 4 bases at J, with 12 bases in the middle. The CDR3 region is CAWSVKTGNNEKLFF. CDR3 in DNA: TGTGCCTGGAGTGTAAAGACAGGAAATAATGAAAAACTGTTTTTT.

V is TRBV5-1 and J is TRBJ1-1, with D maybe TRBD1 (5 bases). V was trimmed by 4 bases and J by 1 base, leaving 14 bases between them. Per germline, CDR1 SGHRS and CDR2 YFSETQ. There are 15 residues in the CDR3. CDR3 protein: CASSPGTAENTEAFF. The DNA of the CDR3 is TGCGCCAGCAGCCCAGGGACCGCTGAGAACACTGAAGCTTTCTTT.

As DNA, the CDR3 is TGTGCCAGCAGCCCACCGGGATCCTCTGGCGGGGAGCTGTTTTTT. Residues: CASSPPGSSGGELFF. The chain has TRBV7-9 and TRBJ2-2; possible D gene TRBD2, 5 bases. V lost 5 bases and J lost 7, with 17 bases in between. This CDR3 contains 15 residues. Germline lookup yields CDR1 SEHNR and CDR2 FQNEAQ (reference sequence).